Listed here are 2 T cell receptor beta chains from one sample, sequenced in a study of T-cell reconstitution after alpha-beta-depleted transplantation in children. During its preparation, the TCRbeta library received unique molecular identifiers. TCRdb independently ran MiXCR on the PCR reads; one entry per CDR3 protein. The table includes about 610,000 distinct CDR3 sequences, 10% to 13% detected once. Material: PBMCs from the stem cell graft donor, obtained from the stem cell graft. Receptors originate from a human donor who donated a stem cell graft to a child with acute myeloid leukemia.

This clonotype showed up just a few times. The chain is built from TRBV7-2 and TRBJ1-2, with 7 bases aligning to TRBD1. Germline trimming cut 5 bases from V and 1 base from J; bases unmatched to any gene: 7. Germline CDR1 SGHTA, CDR2 FQGNSA. CDR3 length: 15 amino acids. In DNA, the CDR3 is TGTGCCAGCAGCCTTACAGGGGCCATTAACTATGGCTACACCTTC. Translation: CASSLTGAINYGYTF.

The chain couples TRBV10-3 to TRBJ2-7, with D perhaps matching TRBD1 (6 bases). The CDR3 spans 15 residues. Germline V CDR1 and CDR2: ENHRY, SYGVKD. Deletions cut 3 bases from V and 2 bases from J, with 14 bases between. This CDR3 reads CAISDGTPKTYEQYF. In DNA form, the CDR3 reads TGTGCCATCAGTGATGGGACACCTAAAACCTACGAGCAGTACTTC.